What follows is one T cell receptor (beta chain) and its context. Germline V gene lookup returns CDR1 KGHSH and CDR2 LQKENI. The trim removed 0 bases at V and 5 bases at J, leaving 10 bases unmatched. This CDR3 contains 17 residues. The source of the sample is a study of blood T cell repertoires in COVID-19. Libraries were prepared by immunoSEQ multiplex PCR; TCRdb keeps only in-frame clonotypes and omits some of them. The sample records approximately 25,000 clones, around 74% being singletons. This chain joins TRBV18 and TRBJ2-1; TRBD1 matches at 7 bases. Sequenced input: peripheral blood. This receptor was obtained from a man aged 50 to 60 with COVID-19, enrolled during active disease. The CDR3 bases are TGTGCCAGCTCACCACCGTTTAGACAGGGTCTGGACAATGAGCAGTTCTTC. This sequence encodes CASSPPFRQGLDNEQFF. The whole variable domain, filled in from reference TRBV18 and TRBJ2-1, reads NAGVMQNPRHLVRRRGQEARLRCSPMKGHSHVYWYRQLPEEGLKFMVYLQKENIIDESGMPKERFSAEFPKEGPSILRIQQVVRGDSAAYFCASSPPFRQGLDNEQFFGPGTRLTVL.